The 25 T cell receptor beta chains given below trace back to one sample, sequenced in a study of blood T cell repertoires in COVID-19. Measured with immunoSEQ multiplex PCR; TCRdb has only the in-frame clones, and not every one. The repertoire consists of around 320,000 clones, with around 91% occurring once and the leading ten covering 3.5% to 4.5%. Sequencing used PBMCs or T cells enriched from blood (not recorded which). The receptors here all came from a woman aged 18-29 years with acute COVID-19.

The rearrangement uses TRBV28 and TRBJ1-2, with TRBD1 matching 8 bases. Germline CDR1 is MDHEN and CDR2 is SYDVKM. J lost 4 bases, V lost 4 bases, and 5 bases had no gene match. This CDR3 contains 14 residues. The CDR3: CASSSGQGRYGYTF. CDR3 coding DNA: TGTGCCAGCAGTTCTGGACAGGGCCGCTATGGCTACACCTTC.

This chain links TRBV29-1 with TRBJ2-1, with a weak D call TRBD2 (5 bases). The CDR3 runs 13 residues. Trimming removed 3 bases at V and 6 bases at J, with 12 bases between. Germline values: CDR1 SQVTM, CDR2 ANQGSEA. The CDR3 DNA follows: TGCAGCGTTGACCCCCTACTAGTCAATGAGCAGTTCTTC. Protein product: CSVDPLLVNEQFF.

The CDR3 DNA sequence: TGTGCCAGCTCACCTCAGACAGGAAGGAACACTGAAGCTTTCTTT. Protein sequence: CASSPQTGRNTEAFF. The V and J genes are TRBV18 and TRBJ1-1; D possibly corresponds to TRBD1 (6 bases). Trimming removed 3 bases at V and 1 base at J, with 12 bases between. Per germline, CDR1 KGHSH and CDR2 LQKENI. This CDR3 contains 15 residues. Full variable domain (outside the CDR3, taken from reference TRBV18 and TRBJ1-1): NAGVMQNPRHLVRRRGQEARLRCSPMKGHSHVYWYRQLPEEGLKFMVYLQKENIIDESGMPKERFSAEFPKEGPSILRIQQVVRGDSAAYFCASSPQTGRNTEAFFGQGTRLTVV.

The chain recombines TRBV5-1 with TRBJ2-1; 8 nucleotides match TRBD2. The CDR3 totals 17 residues. Trimming at V came to 0 bases and at J to 8 bases, leaving 13 bases not matched to a gene. CDR1 SGHRS and CDR2 YFSETQ come from the germline V gene. The CDR3 sequence: CASSLVPPRGGPDEQFF. As DNA, the CDR3 is TGCGCCAGCAGCTTGGTTCCCCCCCGGGGGGGGCCGGATGAGCAGTTCTTC.

The CDR3: CASRPTQGSGSYGYTF. As DNA, the CDR3 is TGTGCCAGCAGGCCGACACAGGGGTCGGGGAGCTATGGCTACACCTTC. V usage is TRBV11-2 and J usage is TRBJ1-2; 7 bases line up with TRBD1. The CDR3 consists of 16 residues. V lost 6 bases to trimming and J lost 4 bases; unmatched junction nucleotides: 14. CDR1 and CDR2 (germline): SGHAT, FQNNGV.

The chain uses TRBV9 and TRBJ1-6; no clear D gene. Germline-derived CDR1 and CDR2 are SGDLS and YYNGEE. The length of the CDR3 is 13 residues. V was trimmed by 0 bases and J by 5 bases, leaving 3 bases between them. CDR3 nucleotide sequence: TGTGCCAGCAGCGTAGTCGATAATTCACCCCTCCACTTT. Amino acids: CASSVVDNSPLHF.

This chain links TRBV6-5 with TRBJ1-1, with D unresolved. V lost 0 bases and J lost 7, with 12 bases in between. Looked up from germline, CDR1 is MNHEY and CDR2 is SVGAGI. This CDR3 has 14 residues. The DNA of the CDR3 is TGTGCCAGCAGTTACTCGAGGCAGCTAATTGAAGCTTTCTTT. Translated, it gives CASSYSRQLIEAFF.

The V and J genes are TRBV6-1 and TRBJ2-7, with 9 bases aligning to TRBD2. V lost 0 bases, J lost 4 bases, and 10 bases stayed unmatched. This CDR3 is 17 amino acids long. Germline CDR1 and CDR2: MNHNS and SASEGT. For the CDR3, the DNA is TGTGCCAGCAGTGAAGCTGGGCTAGCGGGATGGACGTACGAGCAGTACTTC. Its protein is CASSEAGLAGWTYEQYF.

This chain uses TRBV9 with TRBJ2-5; D is perhaps TRBD1 (6 bases). The CDR3 contains 16 residues. Germline CDR1 and CDR2: SGDLS and YYNGEE. Trimming shortened V by 1 base and J by 2 bases, and 15 bases separated the two germline ends. CDR3 sequence: CASSVSAGGRQETQYF. The DNA for the CDR3 is TGTGCCAGCAGCGTATCCGCTGGGGGCAGACAAGAGACCCAGTACTTC.

This rearrangement joins TRBV5-4 to TRBJ2-1; 10 bases align to TRBD2. Germline V gene lookup returns CDR1 SGHNT and CDR2 YYREEE (reference sequence). This CDR3 region has 14 residues. V shed 2 bases, J shed 10 bases, and the junction held 6 bases outside the gene matches. For the CDR3, the DNA is TGTGCCAGCAGCTTCCTAGCGGGAGATTTCGAGCAGTTCTTC. Encoded protein: CASSFLAGDFEQFF.

This clone was detected a few times. The rearrangement links TRBV6-5 to TRBJ2-1; 10 nucleotides match TRBD2. After removal of 8 bases from V and 3 bases from J, the junction contained 7 bases not matched to a gene. The CDR3 length is 15 residues. Germline CDR1 reads MNHEY; CDR2 reads SVGAGI. The CDR3 is CASAHLAGDYNEQFF. The CDR3 DNA sequence: TGTGCCAGCGCGCACCTAGCGGGGGACTACAATGAGCAGTTCTTC.

The chain is built from TRBV5-1 and TRBJ2-2; D remains unclear. The germline V and J ends were trimmed by 1 base and 7 bases, with 14 bases remaining between them. This CDR3 spans 15 amino acids. The V gene's germline CDR1 is SGHRS and CDR2 YFSETQ. The CDR3 sequence: CASSLSAISGGELFF. The CDR3 nucleotides are TGCGCCAGCAGCTTGTCAGCTATCTCGGGCGGGGAGCTGTTTTTT.

CDR3 DNA sequence: TGCGCCAGCAGTGAGTTAGCTACTGCGGATACGCAGTATTTT. The encoded protein is CASSELATADTQYF. The chain employs TRBV10-1 and TRBJ2-3; D gene uncertain. Looked up from germline, CDR1 is WNHNN and CDR2 is SYGVQD (reference sequence). This CDR3 is built from 14 residues. Deletions cut 1 base from V and 6 bases from J, with 11 bases between.

The genes are TRBV10-3 and TRBJ2-3, with TRBD2 matching over 10 bases. This CDR3 region has 16 residues. The germline gives CDR1 ENHRY, CDR2 SYGVKD. The V segment lost 4 bases and the J segment 4 bases; nucleotides outside the gene matches: 8. CDR3 nucleotides: TGTGCCATCAGTGGCCCTAGCGGGAGTTTGCCAGATACGCAGTATTTT. Protein: CAISGPSGSLPDTQYF.

This rearrangement joins TRBV2 to TRBJ1-4; 7 nucleotides match TRBD1. Looked up from germline, CDR1 is SNHLY and CDR2 is FYNNEI. CDR3 size: 16 residues. With 0 bases clipped from V and 2 bases from J, the junction kept 3 bases outside the gene matches. The CDR3 spells CASSEAHRGTNEKLFF. CDR3 sequence (DNA): TGTGCCAGCAGTGAAGCGCACAGGGGCACTAATGAAAAACTGTTTTTT.

The J gene is TRBJ1-2, the V gene TRBV2; TRBD1 agrees at 8 bases. The CDR3 loop spans 14 amino acids. Germline loops: CDR1 SNHLY, CDR2 FYNNEI. Trimming cost V 4 bases and J 3 bases; bases outside gene matches: 4. The CDR3 spells CASSAYRGDYGYTF. DNA of the CDR3: TGTGCCAGCAGTGCTTACAGGGGGGACTATGGCTACACCTTC.

The chain combines TRBV28 with TRBJ2-7; 7 bases align to TRBD2. The germline V gene has CDR1 MDHEN and CDR2 SYDVKM. The CDR3 has 15 amino acids. With V trimmed by 4 bases and J by 4 bases, 10 bases remained unmatched. The CDR3 protein is CASSSPGGGPYEQYF. The CDR3 bases are TGTGCCAGCAGTTCCCCCGGGGGAGGGCCGTACGAGCAGTACTTC.

The gene calls are TRBV4-2 and TRBJ1-5, with 10 positions matching TRBD1. From germline, CDR1 is LGHNA and CDR2 YNFKEQ. Losses at the gene ends were 0 bases for V and 7 bases for J; bases not matched to a gene: 6. The CDR3 runs to 16 residues. The CDR3 sequence: CASSQDLTGGRQPQHF. CDR3 nucleotide sequence: TGTGCCAGCAGCCAAGATTTGACAGGGGGCCGACAGCCCCAGCATTTT.

The chain combines TRBV18 with TRBJ1-1, with 8 bases lining up with TRBD1. There are 12 residues in the CDR3. Per the germline V gene, CDR1 is KGHSH and CDR2 is LQKENI. Trimming removed 2 bases from V and 11 bases from J; junction bases left unmatched: 4. The CDR3 sequence: CASSPGQGAAFF. The DNA for the CDR3 is TGTGCCAGCTCACCAGGCCAGGGGGCCGCTTTCTTT. Based on the CDR3 plus reference TRBV18 and TRBJ1-1, the full variable domain is NAGVMQNPRHLVRRRGQEARLRCSPMKGHSHVYWYRQLPEEGLKFMVYLQKENIIDESGMPKERFSAEFPKEGPSILRIQQVVRGDSAAYFCASSPGQGAAFFGQGTRLTVV.

The V call is TRBV10-3, the J call TRBJ1-4, with 8 bases aligning to TRBD1. Germline trimming cut 10 bases from V and 4 bases from J; bases unmatched to any gene: 8. Germline CDR1 reads ENHRY; CDR2 reads SYGVKD. CDR3 length equals 14 residues. The CDR3 spells CATGQGHGNEKLFF. The CDR3 DNA sequence: TGTGCCACCGGACAGGGTCATGGTAATGAAAAACTGTTTTTT.

The chain is built from TRBV7-2 and TRBJ2-7; 7 bases map to TRBD2. The junction had 7 bases not matched to a gene; V was cut back by 1 base and J by 4 bases. CDR1 and CDR2 (germline): SGHTA, FQGNSA. This CDR3 comprises 15 residues. Here the CDR3 reads CASSLETVGGYEQYF. The DNA of the CDR3 is TGTGCCAGCAGCTTAGAGACAGTGGGGGGGTACGAGCAGTACTTC.

Here the CDR3 reads CASSQDQRLAARETQYF. CDR3 bases: TGTGCCAGCAGCCAAGATCAGCGGCTAGCGGCCAGAGAGACCCAGTACTTC. The chain combines TRBV3-1 (or the pseudogene TRBV3-2) with TRBJ2-5; 7 bases are a match to TRBD2. This CDR3 comprises 17 residues. V was pared by 0 bases and J by 4 bases, with 11 bases of the junction left unmatched. Germline loops: CDR1 LGHDT, CDR2 YNNKEL (reference sequence).

This clone was found a few times. The J gene is TRBJ2-7, the V gene TRBV3-1 (or the pseudogene TRBV3-2); 7 nucleotides agree with TRBD1. The ends lost 4 bases at V and 6 bases at J; junction bases unmatched: 18. This CDR3 region has 17 residues. CDR1 is LGHDT and CDR2 is YNNKEL in the germline V gene (reference sequence). The CDR3 bases are TGTGCCAGCAGCCTCGTCCGCCGGCAGGGGGTAGGGCGCGAGCAGTACTTC. It encodes CASSLVRRQGVGREQYF.

The chain is built from TRBV28 and TRBJ2-5; D gene ambiguous. The V and J ends lost 8 bases and 7 bases respectively, with 8 bases between them. This CDR3 comprises 10 residues. CDR1 and CDR2 from the germline V gene are MDHEN and SYDVKM. The CDR3 DNA is TGTGCCAGCGCTAAGAGGACCCAGTACTTC. Protein product: CASAKRTQYF.

The CDR3 spells CASSQGGQGALGSYEQYF. The CDR3, as DNA: TGTGCCAGCAGCCAAGGCGGACAGGGGGCGCTGGGCTCCTACGAGCAGTACTTC. The chain uses TRBV3-1 (or the pseudogene TRBV3-2) and TRBJ2-7; 11 positions agree with TRBD1. The junction had 8 bases not matched to a gene; V was cut back by 1 base and J by 0 bases. CDR3 size: 18 residues. Germline-derived CDR1 and CDR2 are LGHDT and YNNKEL (reference sequence).